Below, 28 T cell receptor beta chains from the same sample are listed, as sequenced in a study of cytomegalovirus exposure and HLA in healthy donors. PCR primers comprised 60 Vbeta and 13 Jbeta primers. TCRdb's copy holds only in-frame clones and misses some; the assay was immunoSEQ multiplex PCR. There are fewer than 70,000 clones in the sample, with around 3.6% held by the top ten. The material sequenced was PBMCs. Receptors originate from a young woman in good health and CMV-seronegative.

This CDR3 is CASSEGRVELFF. DNA of the CDR3: TGTGCCAGCAGTGAAGGCAGGGTGGAACTGTTTTTT. The V gene is TRBV6-1, the J gene TRBJ1-4; a weak D match, TRBD1 (5 bases). Germline V CDR1 and CDR2: MNHNS, SASEGT. V gave up 1 base and J gave up 12 bases, with 9 bases separating them. The CDR3 has 12 amino acids.

The chain employs TRBV19 and TRBJ1-1; weak D call: TRBD1 (6 bases). Trimming cost V 2 bases and J 2 bases, with 12 bases left between them. Germline CDR1 and CDR2: LNHDA and SQIVND (reference sequence). The CDR3 runs 15 residues. The CDR3: CASSITGSYNTEAFF. CDR3 coding DNA: TGTGCCAGTAGTATAACAGGGTCCTACAACACTGAAGCTTTCTTT.

V and J are TRBV30 and TRBJ2-3; the match to TRBD1 covers 7 bases. CDR1 is GTSNPN and CDR2 is SVGIG in the germline V gene (reference sequence). V gave up 0 bases and J gave up 6 bases; unmatched junction bases: 6. This CDR3 has 14 residues. CDR3 residues: CAWSVQGGDDTQYF. The CDR3 DNA reads TGTGCCTGGAGTGTACAAGGGGGCGACGATACGCAGTATTTT.

The rearrangement links TRBV9 to TRBJ2-1, with TRBD2 matching 7 bases. The CDR3 totals 14 residues. The V and J ends lost 7 bases and 7 bases, in that order; junction bases with no gene match: 11. CDR1 SGDLS and CDR2 YYNGEE come from the germline V gene. CDR3 nucleotide sequence: TGTGCCAGCGGCTTAGGAAGCGGGGCGAATGAGCAGTTCTTC. This codes for CASGLGSGANEQFF.

The V gene is TRBV7-6, the J gene TRBJ2-3, with D perhaps TRBD1 (5 bases). The V end was cut by 2 bases, the J end by 0 bases, with 9 bases between. CDR1 and CDR2 (germline): SGHVS, FNYEAQ. This CDR3 is built from 15 residues. The CDR3 region is CASSLSPGSTDTQYF. CDR3 nucleotides: TGTGCCAGCAGCTTATCGCCAGGGAGCACAGATACGCAGTATTTT.

The V call is TRBV9, the J call TRBJ2-1, with TRBD2 matching 8 bases. This CDR3 spans 14 amino acids. Germline CDR1 is SGDLS and CDR2 is YYNGEE. V was pared by 5 bases and J by 12 bases, with 13 bases of the junction left unmatched. The CDR3 reads CASSDSRGGRGQFF. The CDR3, as DNA: TGTGCCAGCAGTGACTCTCGGGGGGGGCGTGGGCAGTTCTTC.

The chain couples TRBV29-1 to TRBJ2-1, with a tentative D call TRBD2 (6 bases). V dropped 4 bases and J dropped 0 bases, with 7 bases sitting between them. Germline assignment: CDR1 SQVTM and CDR2 ANQGSEA. CDR3 length equals 13 residues. CDR3 nucleotide sequence: TGCAGCGTTGTAGCGGACTCCTACAATGAGCAGTTCTTC. Translation gives CSVVADSYNEQFF.

This chain uses TRBV19 with TRBJ1-5, with 7 positions matching TRBD1. The germline V gene has CDR1 LNHDA and CDR2 SQIVND (reference sequence). The CDR3 covers 16 residues. J lost 4 bases, V lost 6 bases, and 12 bases had no gene match. The CDR3 reads CASSPGQPRFNQPQHF. The CDR3 nucleotides are TGTGCCAGTAGCCCGGGACAGCCGCGATTTAATCAGCCCCAGCATTTT.

V is TRBV5-6 and J is TRBJ2-7; D may be TRBD2 (6 bases). CDR1 is SGHDT and CDR2 is YYEEEE in the germline V gene. This CDR3 has 15 residues. V was shortened by 1 base and J by 5 bases, with 16 bases between the two germline ends. The CDR3 DNA sequence: TGTGCCAGCAGCTTGAGCCAGGTTCGGGAGAACGAGCAGTACTTC. This translates into CASSLSQVRENEQYF.

The chain combines TRBV6-1 with TRBJ2-7; 9 nucleotides agree with TRBD2. Unmatched junction bases numbered 7, after V lost 1 base and J lost 3 bases. Germline V gene sequence: CDR1 MNHNS, CDR2 SASEGT. The CDR3 sequence is 16 residues long. This chain's CDR3 is CASSEEGAGGFYEQYF. The CDR3 DNA follows: TGTGCCAGCAGTGAAGAGGGAGCGGGAGGTTTCTACGAGCAGTACTTC.

The rearrangement links TRBV25-1 to TRBJ2-7; 7 positions agree with TRBD1. Germline V gives CDR1 MGHDK, CDR2 SYGVNS. This CDR3 has 16 amino acids. V dropped 8 bases and J dropped 3; count of bases not matched to a gene: 16. The CDR3 loop is CASSESGTVQVYEQYF. DNA of the CDR3: TGTGCCAGCTCAGAATCCGGGACAGTTCAAGTCTACGAGCAGTACTTC.

V usage is TRBV18 and J usage is TRBJ2-2; a weak D match, TRBD1 (5 bases). Trimming took 0 bases from V and 5 from J, leaving 13 bases between them. This CDR3 spans 16 amino acids. Germline CDR1 and CDR2: KGHSH and LQKENI. CDR3 sequence (DNA): TGTGCCAGCTCACCACCAGGGGCCCGGGTGACCGGGGAGCTGTTTTTT. Residues: CASSPPGARVTGELFF. Full variable domain (remainder filled in from reference TRBV18 and TRBJ2-2): NAGVMQNPRHLVRRRGQEARLRCSPMKGHSHVYWYRQLPEEGLKFMVYLQKENIIDESGMPKERFSAEFPKEGPSILRIQQVVRGDSAAYFCASSPPGARVTGELFFGEGSRLTVL.

The chain has TRBV28 and TRBJ2-7; TRBD1 agrees at 7 bases. There are 15 residues in the CDR3. CDR1 is MDHEN, CDR2 SYDVKM, per germline. V lost 2 bases to trimming and J lost 0 bases; unmatched junction nucleotides: 4. DNA of the CDR3: TGTGCCAGCAGTTTAAGTGCAGGGGGCTCCTACGAGCAGTACTTC. Translated, it gives CASSLSAGGSYEQYF.

The V and J genes are TRBV30 and TRBJ1-1; 7 nucleotides align to TRBD1. Germline CDR1 and CDR2: GTSNPN and SVGIG (reference sequence). The CDR3 totals 10 residues. V lost 5 bases to trimming and J lost 7 bases; unmatched junction nucleotides: 1. The CDR3 spells CAWGTVEAFF. CDR3 in DNA: TGTGCCTGGGGGACAGTTGAAGCTTTCTTT.

CDR3 nucleotides: TGTGCCAGTAGTAACGCCGGGACTAGCGGTGTCTACGAGCAGTACTTC. Its protein product is CASSNAGTSGVYEQYF. This chain joins TRBV19 and TRBJ2-7; 11 positions agree with TRBD2. CDR1 LNHDA and CDR2 SQIVND come from the germline V gene (reference sequence). This CDR3 has 16 amino acids. The ends lost 4 bases at V and 3 bases at J; junction bases unmatched: 8.

V and J are TRBV25-1 and TRBJ2-1; 8 bases are shared with TRBD1. The J segment lost 2 bases and the V segment lost 2 bases, leaving 5 bases of the junction unmatched. Germline CDR1 and CDR2: MGHDK and SYGVNS. This CDR3 comprises 16 residues. CDR3 in DNA: TGTGCCAGCAGTGAAAAACGGACAGGGACCTACAATGAGCAGTTCTTC. Protein sequence: CASSEKRTGTYNEQFF. The full variable domain, rest sourced from reference TRBV25-1 and TRBJ2-1, is EADIYQTPRYLVIGTGKKITLECSQTMGHDKMYWYQQDPGMELHLIHYSYGVNSTEKGDLSSESTVSRIRTEHFPLTLESARPSHTSQYLCASSEKRTGTYNEQFFGPGTRLTVL.

The rearrangement joins TRBV25-1 to TRBJ2-3; D uncertain. V lost 6 bases and J lost 2, with 12 bases in between. The germline V gene encodes CDR1 MGHDK and CDR2 SYGVNS. This CDR3 is 14 amino acids long. The CDR3 loop reads CASSEYSLTDTQYF. The CDR3, as DNA: TGTGCCAGCAGCGAGTATTCCCTCACAGATACGCAGTATTTT.

The V and J genes are TRBV30 and TRBJ1-3, with a possible D match to TRBD1 (5 bases). This CDR3 is 14 amino acids long. The V and J ends lost 0 bases and 2 bases respectively, with 8 bases between them. Germline V lookup: CDR1 GTSNPN, CDR2 SVGIG (reference sequence). The CDR3 sequence is CAWSVPGTGNTIYF. The CDR3 bases are TGTGCCTGGAGTGTACCAGGGACTGGAAACACCATATATTTT.

V and J are TRBV29-1 and TRBJ2-1; D remains unclear. The V end lost 1 base, the J end lost 9 bases, and 10 bases lay between the germline ends. The CDR3 covers 12 residues. Germline CDR1 SQVTM, CDR2 ANQGSEA. In DNA form, the CDR3 reads TGCAGCGTTGAAGGATATGGCAGTGAGCAGTTCTTC. This encodes CSVEGYGSEQFF.

The V call is TRBV7-6, the J call TRBJ1-2; no reliable D call. Germline V CDR1 and CDR2: SGHVS, FNYEAQ. The ends were cut back, 1 base at V and 8 bases at J, with 11 bases in the middle. CDR3 length: 13 residues. The CDR3 spells CASSLVLREGYTF. CDR3 DNA: TGTGCCAGCAGCTTAGTATTAAGGGAGGGCTACACCTTC.

This chain joins TRBV6-6 and TRBJ1-1; D may be TRBD1 (5 bases). Germline V gene data show CDR1 as MNHNY and CDR2 as SVGAGI (reference sequence). Trimming shortened V by 9 bases and J by 4 bases, and 15 bases separated the two germline ends. The CDR3 loop spans 13 amino acids. CDR3 residues: CASSTVSGTEAFF. The CDR3 DNA sequence: TGTGCCAGTTCGACAGTTTCAGGCACTGAAGCTTTCTTT.

The chain recombines TRBV11-1 with TRBJ1-2; 8 bases match TRBD1. The CDR3 spans 13 residues. Trimming removed 4 bases from V and 6 bases from J; junction bases left unmatched: 4. Germline V CDR1 and CDR2: SGHAT, FQDESV (reference sequence). CDR3 nucleotide sequence: TGTGCCAGCAGCTACTACAGGGGGGATGGCTACACCTTC. Protein sequence: CASSYYRGDGYTF.

The rearrangement links TRBV7-9 to TRBJ1-2, with 7 bases identical to TRBD1. V shed 1 base and J 4 bases; nucleotides not matched to a gene: 6. The germline V gene has CDR1 SEHNR and CDR2 FQNEAQ (reference sequence). The CDR3 is made up of 15 amino acids. As DNA, the CDR3 is TGTGCCAGCAGCTTAGATGGGGGACAGATCTATGGCTACACCTTC. Protein product: CASSLDGGQIYGYTF.

The chain uses TRBV7-9 and TRBJ2-7; possible D gene TRBD2, 5 bases. V dropped 1 base and J dropped 7 bases, with 14 bases sitting between them. This CDR3 has 14 residues. Germline lookup yields CDR1 SEHNR and CDR2 FQNEAQ (reference sequence). The CDR3 DNA reads as TGTGCCAGCAGCTTAGGGGTCCCGGGAATTGAGCAGTACTTC. Translated: CASSLGVPGIEQYF. Together with reference TRBV7-9 and TRBJ2-7, the CDR3 gives the full variable domain: DTGVSQNPRHKITKRGQNVTFRCDPISEHNRLYWYRQTLGQGPEFLTYFQNEAQLEKSRLLSDRFSAERPKGSFSTLEIQRTEQGDSAMYLCASSLGVPGIEQYFGPGTRLTVT.

The V and J genes are TRBV29-1 and TRBJ1-2, with 12 bases lining up with TRBD1. CDR1 and CDR2 from the germline V gene are SQVTM and ANQGSEA. The CDR3 consists of 15 residues. V shed 2 bases, J shed 4 bases, and the junction held 5 bases outside the gene matches. As DNA, the CDR3 is TGCAGCGTTGAAAAAGGGACAGGGGGCACCTATGGCTACACCTTC. Its protein is CSVEKGTGGTYGYTF.

This chain joins TRBV5-1 and TRBJ2-5; the match to TRBD2 covers 10 bases. Germline assignment: CDR1 SGHRS and CDR2 YFSETQ. V lost 0 bases to trimming and J lost 4 bases; unmatched junction nucleotides: 6. The CDR3 extends over 16 amino acids. In DNA form, the CDR3 reads TGCGCCAGCAGCTTGGGTCAAGCGGGAGGGGGAGAGACCCAGTACTTC. Protein product: CASSLGQAGGGETQYF.

V gene TRBV15 combines with J gene TRBJ2-7, with 8 bases lining up with TRBD2. The length of the CDR3 is 15 residues. J was trimmed by 7 bases and V by 3 bases; bases with no gene match: 11. CDR1 is LNHNV and CDR2 is YYDKDF in the germline V gene (reference sequence). CDR3 in amino acids: CATSRERGGPGEQYF. For the CDR3, the DNA is TGTGCCACCAGCAGGGAACGGGGGGGGCCCGGAGAGCAGTACTTC.

The chain has TRBV4-1 and TRBJ2-2; 8 positions agree with TRBD1. Looked up from germline, CDR1 is MGHRA and CDR2 is YSYEKL. The junction had 0 bases not matched to a gene; V was cut back by 5 bases and J by 1 base. The CDR3 extends over 14 amino acids. CDR3 nucleotides: TGCGCCAGCAGCGACAGGGGGAACACCGGGGAGCTGTTTTTT. Amino acid sequence: CASSDRGNTGELFF.